A single sample is the source of the 15 T cell receptor beta chains below, sequenced in a study of T cell responses to AZD1222 COVID-19 vaccine (dated by TCRdb to the early 2020s). Receptors were amplified or captured by the immunoSEQ multiplex PCR assay. In its TCRdb copy, this immuneACCESS table keeps in-frame sequences only and misses some clones. Where compared with another copy, unresolved V genes explain less than half of these, and the others have no known cause. The sample table contains roughly 170,000 clones; only one count was recorded for about 85% of them. Jointly, the top ten make up about 3% of the sample. What the time point label conveys for this sample: baseline before first vaccination. Here the sequenced sample was peripheral blood, taken on day 0 of AZD1222 vaccination. The origin of the receptors is an adult in good health.

J is TRBJ1-1 and V is TRBV7-8, with D hard to call. Trimming took 2 bases from V and 4 from J, leaving 8 bases between them. There are 13 residues in the CDR3. Germline V gives CDR1 SGHVS, CDR2 FQNEAQ. The chain's CDR3 is CASSLLRGTEAFF. CDR3 nucleotides: TGTGCCAGCAGCTTACTACGGGGCACTGAAGCTTTCTTT.

The rearrangement joins TRBV24-1 to TRBJ2-1; 7 nucleotides align to TRBD1. The CDR3 loop spans 15 amino acids. V lost 4 bases to trimming and J lost 6 bases; unmatched junction nucleotides: 8. Germline CDR1 KGHDR, CDR2 SFDVKD. CDR3: CATSDSTGVGNEQFF. In DNA form, the CDR3 reads TGTGCCACCAGTGACTCTACAGGGGTAGGCAATGAGCAGTTCTTC.

J is TRBJ1-4 and V is TRBV5-1, with D unclear. The V gene's germline CDR1 is SGHRS and CDR2 YFSETQ. There are 16 residues in the CDR3. The V and J ends lost 4 bases and 0 bases respectively, with 13 bases between them. Written as DNA, the CDR3 is TGCGCCAGCAGCCCGCAGACATTTGCAACTAATGAAAAACTGTTTTTT. Translating it yields CASSPQTFATNEKLFF.

The V and J genes are TRBV19 and TRBJ1-5; 10 nucleotides agree with TRBD1. The germline gives CDR1 LNHDA, CDR2 SQIVND (reference sequence). This CDR3 contains 13 residues. The ends lost 6 bases at V and 6 bases at J; junction bases unmatched: 2. The CDR3 here is CASRRTGGQPQHF. DNA for the CDR3: TGTGCCAGTAGGCGGACAGGGGGTCAGCCCCAGCATTTT.

The rearrangement uses TRBV2 and TRBJ1-1, with D maybe TRBD1 (5 bases). The V gene lost 6 bases and the J gene lost 4 bases, with 12 bases spanning the gap. Germline CDR1 and CDR2: SNHLY and FYNNEI. This CDR3 has 13 amino acids. CDR3 DNA: TGTGCCAGCAGCCCTCGGGGGAGCACTGAAGCTTTCTTT. It yields the protein CASSPRGSTEAFF. Supplemented by reference TRBV2 and TRBJ1-1, the full variable domain reads EPEVTQTPSHQVTQMGQEVILRCVPISNHLYFYWYRQILGQKVEFLVSFYNNEISEKSEIFDDQFSVERPDGSNFTLKIRSTKLEDSAMYFCASSPRGSTEAFFGQGTRLTVV.

The rearrangement links TRBV11-2 to TRBJ1-3, with D maybe TRBD1 (6 bases). The CDR3 is 18 amino acids. Germline values: CDR1 SGHAT, CDR2 FQNNGV. Trimming left V 2 bases short and J 0 bases short, with 17 bases between. The CDR3 loop reads CASSLRLDRIYSGNTIYF. As DNA, the CDR3 is TGTGCCAGCAGCTTAAGGCTGGACAGAATATACTCTGGAAACACCATATATTTT.

The chain employs TRBV5-3 and TRBJ2-7; 9 bases map to TRBD1. TRBV5-3 is an ORF for which the function is uncertain. The CDR3 covers 19 residues. V dropped 6 bases and J dropped 6; count of bases not matched to a gene: 25. The CDR3 is CARIELLPPRGQGCREQYF. The DNA for the CDR3 is TGTGCCAGAATTGAGCTTCTTCCTCCGAGAGGACAGGGGTGTCGCGAGCAGTACTTC.

J is TRBJ1-1 and V is TRBV3-1 (or the pseudogene TRBV3-2); TRBD1 might be the D (5 bases). With 0 bases removed from V and 3 bases from J, the gap between germline ends came to 8 bases. Per the germline V gene, CDR1 is LGHDT and CDR2 is YNNKEL (reference sequence). This CDR3 contains 14 residues. The CDR3: CASSQERGYTEAFF. DNA for the CDR3: TGTGCCAGCAGCCAAGAGCGGGGGTACACTGAAGCTTTCTTT.

V and J are TRBV7-3 and TRBJ1-4; maybe TRBD1 (6 bases). Trimming pared 5 bases from V and 3 bases from J, leaving 10 bases between. Germline V CDR1 and CDR2: SGHTA, FQGTGA. CDR3 length equals 14 residues. The CDR3 DNA reads as TGTGCCAGCAGCCCGAGGGGGGCTAATGAAAAACTGTTTTTT. Translated, it gives CASSPRGANEKLFF.

The chain carries TRBV19 and TRBJ2-1; 7 nucleotides line up with TRBD2. CDR1 and CDR2 (germline): LNHDA, SQIVND (reference sequence). The CDR3 totals 15 residues. With V trimmed by 3 bases and J by 10 bases, 12 bases remained unmatched. The CDR3 DNA reads TGTGCCAGTAGTATCACGCTGGGGCGGGAGACCGAGCAGTTCTTC. Amino acid sequence: CASSITLGRETEQFF.

The genes are TRBV30 and TRBJ2-2; no reliable D call. From germline, CDR1 is GTSNPN and CDR2 SVGIG (reference sequence). CDR3 length equals 14 residues. The germline V and J ends were trimmed by 4 bases and 3 bases, with 12 bases remaining between them. Here the CDR3 DNA reads TGTGCCTGGAAAGGGCTAGTCGACACCGGGGAGCTGTTTTTT. The encoded protein is CAWKGLVDTGELFF.

This clone came up once. V usage is TRBV9 and J usage is TRBJ1-1; D not certain. This CDR3 region has 12 residues. V dropped 3 bases and J dropped 2 bases, with 5 bases sitting between them. CDR1 and CDR2 from the germline V gene are SGDLS and YYNGEE. The CDR3 spells CASSAGNTEAFF. The CDR3 coding sequence is TGTGCCAGCAGCGCCGGAAACACTGAAGCTTTCTTT.

The J gene is TRBJ2-3, the V gene TRBV28; perhaps D is TRBD1 or TRBD2 (5 bases each). The CDR3 length is 15 residues. V lost 6 bases and J lost 2, with 15 bases in between. CDR1 is MDHEN, CDR2 SYDVKM, per germline. This CDR3 reads CASSLRGGLTDTQYF. The CDR3 bases are TGTGCCAGCAGCTTAAGGGGCGGGCTCACAGATACGCAGTATTTT.

This clone was picked up a small number of times. The chain has TRBV5-1 and TRBJ1-1, with 7 bases that match TRBD1. The CDR3 loop spans 17 amino acids. Germline V gives CDR1 SGHRS, CDR2 YFSETQ. With V trimmed by 4 bases and J by 5 bases, 17 bases remained unmatched. The CDR3 is CASSPYSLRQGDTEAFF. The CDR3 nucleotides read TGCGCCAGCAGCCCATACTCTCTTCGACAGGGCGATACTGAAGCTTTCTTT.

V usage is TRBV28 and J usage is TRBJ2-7; a weak D match, TRBD2 (6 bases). The germline V and J ends were trimmed by 4 bases and 0 bases, with 16 bases remaining between them. CDR1 and CDR2 (germline): MDHEN, SYDVKM. The CDR3 length is 16 residues. The CDR3 nucleotides read TGTGCCAGCAGTTCCCCGGGACTCGTAAGCTCCTACGAGCAGTACTTC. Its protein is CASSSPGLVSSYEQYF.